The T cell receptor (beta chain) under discussion was sequenced for a study of human T cells and chemical hapten exposure. Study-level information: While the roughly 23-week study was under way, patients received diphenylcyclopropenone on the scalp every week.

The sample's time point: patch test 3, about 24 weeks after DPC sensitization. Treatment noted: therapeutic diphenylcyclopropenone sensitization with weekly scalp DPC. This clonotype was seen many times. As processed by the authors: Between about 23,224 and 750,000 TCRs appeared in each sample, and the median stood at around 92,000. TCRdb recomputed calls from the RACE reads with MiXCR, one row per CDR3 protein. TCRdb, rather than the study authors, made the V and J calls. Seen here are 50,000 to 80,000 distinct CDR3 sequences, 8% to 13% observed once, and the top ten hold less than 2.5%. CDR1 DFQATT and CDR2 SNEGSKA come from the germline V gene (reference sequence). Trimming left V 4 bases short and J 0 bases short, with 10 bases between. The length of the CDR3 is 14 residues.

This clonotype was obtained from a woman aged 25 to 39 with alopecia areata. Some clones in this sample may be carry-over from other donors' samples. V is TRBV20-1 and J is TRBJ2-1; D call uncertain. The source material was whole blood, sampled in connection with sensitization to the hapten diphenylcyclopropenone (DPC). DNA of the CDR3: TGCAGTGCTACGGTTTTATTCTCCTACAATGAGCAGTTCTTC. As protein: CSATVLFSYNEQFF.